The entry below describes one TCR beta chain. The target antigen is unknown. This sample stems from a study of beta chain features in type 1 diabetes. General observations from the study: Comparison showed that naive, central memory and Treg TCRB repertoires appeared more similar among patients than among healthy donors. In cDNA sequencing, cells with high TCR expression could be over-represented. Across all four CD4+ subsets, people with type 1 diabetes showed modestly shorter TCRB CDR3s.

Trimming removed 5 bases from V and 7 bases from J; junction bases left unmatched: 11. CDR1 is MDHEN and CDR2 is SYDVKM in the germline V gene. This CDR3 is built from 15 residues. Expressed TCRB transcripts got sequenced, as all isolated RNA was reverse transcribed. Using immunoSEQ multiplex PCR, the repertoire was profiled, and TCRdb retains in-frame clones only, with some absent. The table records approximately 270,000 clones, 14% of them present only once. This chain connects TRBV28 to TRBJ2-5, with 9 bases identical to TRBD2. This receptor was identified in a man aged 30-40 years with type 1 diabetes. Sequences were obtained from naive CD4+ T cells from blood. The CDR3 DNA sequence: TGTGCCAGCAGTGGTAGCGGGGGTGCGGGTCGGACCCAGTACTTC. Translating gives CASSGSGGAGRTQYF. Drawing the rest from reference TRBV28 and TRBJ2-5, the complete variable domain is DVKVTQSSRYLVKRTGEKVFLECVQDMDHENMFWYRQDPGLGLRLIYFSYDVKMKEKGDIPEGYSVSREKKERFSLILESASTNQTSMYLCASSGSGGAGRTQYFGPGTRLLVL.